These 29 T cell receptor beta chains originate from one sample sequenced in a study of shared clonotypes between healthy human individuals. Generated by immunoSEQ multiplex PCR, the TCRdb table keeps only in-frame clones and is missing some. The sample records around 700,000 clones, 74% being singletons. The material sequenced was memory CD4+ T cells sorted from blood. Stated subset: CD45RA-negative fraction. The origin of the receptors is a woman younger than 45 in good health.

The gene calls are TRBV10-3 and TRBJ2-1, with 16 bases fitting TRBD2. Unmatched junction bases numbered 8, after V lost 10 bases and J lost 8 bases. The CDR3 is made up of 15 amino acids. Germline CDR1 and CDR2: ENHRY and SYGVKD. For the CDR3, the DNA is TGTGCCACCGGAGAAGGGACTAGCGGGAGGGATGAGCAGTTCTTC. It translates to CATGEGTSGRDEQFF.

V usage is TRBV19 and J usage is TRBJ1-2, with a possible D match to TRBD1 (6 bases). Germline CDR1 is LNHDA and CDR2 is SQIVND (reference sequence). Trimming took 7 bases from V and 6 from J, leaving 15 bases between them. The CDR3 is 13 residues long. In nucleotides, the CDR3 is TGTGCCAGTACCCGGGACATATTCCATGGCTACACCTTC. Its protein is CASTRDIFHGYTF.

The rearrangement joins TRBV2 to TRBJ1-5, with D tentatively TRBD1 (6 bases). The ends were cut back, 5 bases at V and 7 bases at J, with 15 bases in the middle. The CDR3 loop spans 14 amino acids. Germline values: CDR1 SNHLY, CDR2 FYNNEI. This CDR3 reads CASSLQGRGQPQHF. The DNA for the CDR3 is TGTGCCAGCAGTTTACAGGGTAGGGGCCAGCCCCAGCATTTT.

The chain uses TRBV27 and TRBJ2-3; the D gene is possibly TRBD2 (6 bases). The germline V gene has CDR1 MNHEY and CDR2 SMNVEV (reference sequence). CDR3 length equals 15 residues. Trimming left V 6 bases short and J 3 bases short, with 16 bases between. The CDR3: CASRLVGSRTDTQYF. CDR3 nucleotide sequence: TGTGCCAGCAGATTGGTCGGGAGTAGGACAGATACGCAGTATTTT.

This clone was observed once. The chain has TRBV7-9 and TRBJ2-1; the D gene could be TRBD1 or TRBD2 (5 bases each). V dropped 5 bases and J dropped 5 bases, with 13 bases sitting between them. The CDR3 runs to 14 residues. Germline-derived CDR1 and CDR2 are SEHNR and FQNEAQ (reference sequence). The DNA of the CDR3 is TGTGCCAGCAGCCCGGGGACCGTGGACAATGAGCAGTTCTTC. Translated, it gives CASSPGTVDNEQFF.

This chain links TRBV29-1 with TRBJ2-3; D remains unclear. This CDR3 is built from 15 residues. Trimming removed 0 bases at V and 0 bases at J, with 10 bases between. Germline CDR1 is SQVTM and CDR2 is ANQGSEA. CDR3 sequence (DNA): TGCAGCGTTGAAGATGACGCAACCAGCACAGATACGCAGTATTTT. This gives the protein CSVEDDATSTDTQYF.

In its sample, this clone was seen once. The J gene is TRBJ1-2, the V gene TRBV5-5, with 7 nucleotides matching TRBD1. The CDR3 has 14 residues. The V gene's germline CDR1 is SGHKS and CDR2 YYEKEE (reference sequence). V gave up 2 bases and J gave up 4 bases; unmatched junction bases: 5. The CDR3 DNA follows: TGTGCCAGCAGCTTCCCCCCAGGGGGCTATGGCTACACCTTC. As protein: CASSFPPGGYGYTF.

The chain couples TRBV15 to TRBJ2-7; D uncertain. V was pared by 3 bases and J by 2 bases, with 17 bases between. CDR3 size: 16 residues. From germline, CDR1 is LNHNV and CDR2 YYDKDF (reference sequence). CDR3 sequence reads: CATSSTSPQTPYEQYF. The CDR3 nucleotides read TGTGCCACCAGCAGTACCAGCCCACAAACCCCCTACGAGCAGTACTTC. The full variable domain, with the rest looked up from reference TRBV15 and TRBJ2-7, is DAMVIQNPRYQVTQFGKPVTLSCSQTLNHNVMYWYQQKSSQAPKLLFHYYDKDFNNEADTPDNFQSRRPNTSFCFLDIRSPGLGDTAMYLCATSSTSPQTPYEQYFGPGTRLTVT.

This chain uses TRBV9 with TRBJ2-3, with 12 bases that match TRBD2. Germline V CDR1 and CDR2: SGDLS, YYNGEE. The CDR3 loop spans 16 amino acids. V lost 0 bases and J lost 6; bases outside the gene matches: 5. CDR3 in DNA: TGTGCCAGCAGCGTAGGGGAGACTAGCGGGAGTGATACGCAGTATTTT. Residues: CASSVGETSGSDTQYF.

This chain links TRBV6-8 with TRBJ1-3, with D hard to call. V was shortened by 6 bases and J by 3 bases, with 15 bases between the two germline ends. Germline loops: CDR1 MNHGY, CDR2 SAAAGT. The CDR3 runs to 15 residues. The CDR3, as DNA: TGTGCCAGCAGCCCTCCGTGCCCGATTGGAAACACCATATATTTT. This encodes CASSPPCPIGNTIYF.

The CDR3 bases are TGTGCCAGCAGCACACAACAGGGACAGCCCCAGCATTTT. It encodes CASSTQQGQPQHF. J is TRBJ1-5 and V is TRBV11-2, with D perhaps matching TRBD1 (6 bases). V lost 5 bases and J 7 bases, leaving 12 bases between the germline ends. There are 13 residues in the CDR3. CDR1 is SGHAT, CDR2 FQNNGV, per germline.

This clone was picked up one time. The chain has TRBV5-6 and TRBJ2-3; D unresolved. The V and J ends lost 2 bases and 1 base respectively, with 11 bases between them. The V gene's germline CDR1 is SGHDT and CDR2 YYEEEE. This CDR3 contains 15 residues. CDR3 nucleotides: TGTGCCAGCAGCTTCAATATGTGGGGCACAGATACGCAGTATTTT. Its translation is CASSFNMWGTDTQYF. Full variable domain (outside the CDR3, taken from reference TRBV5-6 and TRBJ2-3): DAGVTQSPTHLIKTRGQQVTLRCSPKSGHDTVSWYQQALGQGPQFIFQYYEEEERQRGNFPDRFSGHQFPNYSSELNVNALLLGDSALYLCASSFNMWGTDTQYFGPGTRLTVL.

V usage is TRBV5-1 and J usage is TRBJ1-4; 11 positions agree with TRBD1. J was trimmed by 2 bases and V by 3 bases; bases with no gene match: 3. The CDR3 runs 16 residues. The germline CDR1 and CDR2 sequences are SGHRS and YFSETQ. This chain's CDR3 is CASSWGQGVTNEKLFF. CDR3 bases: TGCGCCAGCAGCTGGGGACAGGGGGTTACTAATGAAAAACTGTTTTTT.

The V gene is TRBV9, the J gene TRBJ1-1; D possibly corresponds to TRBD1 (5 bases). CDR3 length equals 14 residues. The V gene's germline CDR1 is SGDLS and CDR2 YYNGEE. V was trimmed by 0 bases and J by 5 bases, leaving 11 bases between them. The CDR3 here is CASSVVRGGTEAFF. As DNA, the CDR3 is TGTGCCAGCAGCGTAGTCCGGGGGGGAACTGAAGCTTTCTTT.

The rearrangement joins TRBV6-5 to TRBJ2-7; TRBD2 agrees at 12 bases. The CDR3 is made up of 15 amino acids. Germline lookup yields CDR1 MNHEY and CDR2 SVGAGI. The trim removed 0 bases at V and 5 bases at J, leaving 2 bases unmatched. The CDR3 nucleotides are TGTGCCAGCAGTTACTCGCTAGCGGGAGGGGACGAGCAGTACTTC. Its translation: CASSYSLAGGDEQYF.

This clone was counted at least ten times. The CDR3: CASSPRSVGEQFF. The CDR3, as DNA: TGTGCCAGCAGCCCGCGGAGTGTCGGTGAGCAGTTCTTC. The V and J genes are TRBV6-5 and TRBJ2-1; unclear D gene. V lost 6 bases to trimming and J lost 9 bases, with 15 bases between them. The CDR3 extends over 13 amino acids. Germline V gives CDR1 MNHEY, CDR2 SVGAGI.

V usage is TRBV6-1 and J usage is TRBJ2-6; 9 bases map to TRBD1. V lost 1 base to trimming and J lost 0 bases; unmatched junction nucleotides: 4. Germline lookup yields CDR1 MNHNS and CDR2 SASEGT. This CDR3 is built from 18 residues. The CDR3 sequence: CASSEVGTGNSGANVLTF. CDR3 nucleotide sequence: TGTGCCAGCAGTGAAGTGGGGACAGGGAACTCTGGGGCCAACGTCCTGACTTTC.

CDR3 residues: CASSLIGTAFGSGYTF. The CDR3 nucleotides read TGTGCCAGCAGTTTGATAGGGACGGCTTTTGGCTCGGGCTACACCTTC. The chain recombines TRBV28 with TRBJ1-2; maybe TRBD1 (5 bases). The CDR3 totals 16 residues. V was shortened by 3 bases and J by 8 bases, with 22 bases between the two germline ends. Per germline, CDR1 MDHEN and CDR2 SYDVKM.

The V gene is TRBV7-9, the J gene TRBJ2-5; 12 nucleotides match TRBD2. The germline gives CDR1 SEHNR, CDR2 FQNEAQ (reference sequence). The CDR3 runs 16 residues. J gave up 5 bases and V 5 bases, and 9 bases lay outside the gene matches. The CDR3 sequence is CASSPSSGRASETQYF. CDR3 sequence (DNA): TGTGCCAGCAGCCCCTCTAGCGGGAGGGCCAGTGAGACCCAGTACTTC.

The chain employs TRBV28 and TRBJ1-1, with D perhaps matching TRBD1 (5 bases). The V gene's germline CDR1 is MDHEN and CDR2 SYDVKM. The V gene lost 1 base and the J gene lost 1 base, with 10 bases spanning the gap. This CDR3 region has 15 residues. This chain's CDR3 is CASSLFGGGNTEAFF. The CDR3, as DNA: TGTGCCAGCAGTTTATTTGGGGGTGGGAACACTGAAGCTTTCTTT.

The V and J genes are TRBV6-5 and TRBJ1-1; TRBD1 is a possible D gene (6 bases). V was trimmed by 6 bases and J by 4 bases, leaving 12 bases between them. The CDR3 sequence is 13 residues long. Looked up from germline, CDR1 is MNHEY and CDR2 is SVGAGI. The DNA of the CDR3 is TGTGCCAGCAGGTACAGGGAGGCCACTGAAGCTTTCTTT. Translating it yields CASRYREATEAFF.

The chain links TRBV5-4 to TRBJ2-1, with D unclear. The CDR3 has 13 amino acids. V lost 0 bases to trimming and J lost 2 bases, with 3 bases between them. Germline assignment: CDR1 SGHNT and CDR2 YYREEE (reference sequence). The CDR3: CASSLVPYNEQFF. CDR3 in DNA: TGTGCCAGCAGCTTGGTACCCTACAATGAGCAGTTCTTC.

The chain joins TRBV2 to TRBJ2-2; 8 bases agree with TRBD1. Germline CDR1 SNHLY, CDR2 FYNNEI. The CDR3 totals 15 residues. Trimming removed 6 bases from V and 2 bases from J; junction bases left unmatched: 5. The CDR3 protein is CASRLQGDNTGELFF. CDR3 in DNA: TGTGCCAGCAGATTACAGGGGGATAACACCGGGGAGCTGTTTTTT.

This sequence joins TRBV27 and TRBJ2-5; 7 nucleotides agree with TRBD1. Germline lookup yields CDR1 MNHEY and CDR2 SMNVEV (reference sequence). CDR3 length equals 14 residues. V lost 7 bases to trimming and J lost 1 base; unmatched junction nucleotides: 6. This chain's CDR3 is CASKGASFQETQYF. CDR3 coding DNA: TGTGCCAGCAAGGGGGCTAGTTTCCAAGAGACCCAGTACTTC.

V and J are TRBV5-1 and TRBJ1-2, with 7 nucleotides matching TRBD1. With V trimmed by 5 bases and J by 4 bases, 11 bases remained unmatched. This CDR3 region has 15 residues. Looked up from germline, CDR1 is SGHRS and CDR2 is YFSETQ. The CDR3 here is CASRPDRAVRYGYTF. The CDR3 region has the DNA TGCGCCAGCAGGCCTGACAGGGCAGTTCGCTATGGCTACACCTTC.

In the case of this clone: Other nucleotide sequences in the sample specify the same CDR3. The chain joins TRBV19 to TRBJ1-5; D possibly corresponds to TRBD1 (5 bases). V lost 6 bases and J lost 3, with 9 bases in between. This CDR3 region has 13 residues. Germline CDR1 LNHDA, CDR2 SQIVND (reference sequence). CDR3 in amino acids: CASSGTANQPQHF. The CDR3 bases are TGTGCCAGTAGCGGGACCGCCAATCAGCCCCAGCATTTT.

The chain has TRBV4-1 and TRBJ2-5; 7 nucleotides agree with TRBD2. The germline V gene has CDR1 MGHRA and CDR2 YSYEKL. The CDR3 is 16 residues long. Trimming at V came to 1 base and at J to 4 bases, leaving 9 bases not matched to a gene. As DNA, the CDR3 is TGCGCCAGCAGCCAAGCCAGCGGGATGAAGGGAGAGACCCAGTACTTC. It translates to CASSQASGMKGETQYF.

The chain has TRBV7-9 and TRBJ1-4, with 8 bases lining up with TRBD1. The V segment lost 5 bases and the J segment 7 bases; nucleotides outside the gene matches: 12. In germline, CDR1 is SEHNR, CDR2 FQNEAQ (reference sequence). The CDR3 runs 16 residues. The CDR3 spells CASSTDRGGDSEKLFF. CDR3 sequence (DNA): TGTGCCAGCAGCACTGACAGGGGTGGGGATAGTGAAAAACTGTTTTTT.

Only one count was recorded for this clone. The V and J genes are TRBV11-3 and TRBJ2-1, with D possibly matching TRBD2 (7 bases). V lost 5 bases to trimming and J lost 0 bases, with 14 bases between them. CDR3 length: 16 amino acids. CDR1 and CDR2 from the germline V gene are SGHNT and YENEEA. The CDR3 nucleotides are TGTGCCAGCAGCCCGGCGGGGGCCAGCTCCTACAATGAGCAGTTCTTC. This codes for CASSPAGASSYNEQFF.